This T cell receptor beta chain was recorded in a study of T cells in Graves' hyperthyroidism and ophthalmopathy. Study context: The initial diagnosis was the point when peripheral blood was collected, ahead of any treatment. Study-wide findings and caveats: Ophthalmopathy was model-predicted a median about 7.1 months pre-onset. Among clonotypes expanded in thyroid above 0.001, most were also found in blood.

Germline CDR1 reads LGHNA; CDR2 reads YSLEER. The V and J ends lost 0 bases and 4 bases respectively, with 6 bases between them. The CDR3 extends over 13 amino acids. Amplification of TCR beta CDR3 regions was performed using RNA transcripts as template. The primer set for the first-round RT-PCR of the TCR CDR3 was HTBI. TCRdb reprocessed the multiplex PCR reads with MiXCR, giving one entry per CDR3 protein. The sample yields fewer than 900,000 distinct CDR3 sequences, roughly 17% seen once. Of note for this clonotype: What it binds is not known.

Out of 8.5 to 10 ml of fresh peripheral blood came the PBMCs. The specimen was blood. The TCR originated in a young man with Graves' hyperthyroidism. The V call is TRBV4-3, the J call TRBJ1-2; D gene uncertain. The CDR3 protein is CASSQEVLYGYTF. DNA of the CDR3: TGCGCCAGCAGCCAAGAGGTTCTCTATGGCTACACCTTC.